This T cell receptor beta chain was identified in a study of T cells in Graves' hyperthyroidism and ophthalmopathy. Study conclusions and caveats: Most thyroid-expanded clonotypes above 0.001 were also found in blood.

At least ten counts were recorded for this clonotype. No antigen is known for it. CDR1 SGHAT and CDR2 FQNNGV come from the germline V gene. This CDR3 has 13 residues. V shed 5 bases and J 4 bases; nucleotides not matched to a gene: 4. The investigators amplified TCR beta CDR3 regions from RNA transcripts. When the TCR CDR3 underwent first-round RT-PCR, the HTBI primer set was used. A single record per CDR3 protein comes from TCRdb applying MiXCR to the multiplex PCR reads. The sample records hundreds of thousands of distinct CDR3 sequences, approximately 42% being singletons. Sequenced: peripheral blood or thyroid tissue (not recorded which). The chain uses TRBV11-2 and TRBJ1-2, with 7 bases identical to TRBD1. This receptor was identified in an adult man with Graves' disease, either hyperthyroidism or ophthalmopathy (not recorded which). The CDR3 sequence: CASSPQGTYGYTF. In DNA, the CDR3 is TGTGCCAGCAGCCCACAGGGGACCTATGGCTACACCTTC.